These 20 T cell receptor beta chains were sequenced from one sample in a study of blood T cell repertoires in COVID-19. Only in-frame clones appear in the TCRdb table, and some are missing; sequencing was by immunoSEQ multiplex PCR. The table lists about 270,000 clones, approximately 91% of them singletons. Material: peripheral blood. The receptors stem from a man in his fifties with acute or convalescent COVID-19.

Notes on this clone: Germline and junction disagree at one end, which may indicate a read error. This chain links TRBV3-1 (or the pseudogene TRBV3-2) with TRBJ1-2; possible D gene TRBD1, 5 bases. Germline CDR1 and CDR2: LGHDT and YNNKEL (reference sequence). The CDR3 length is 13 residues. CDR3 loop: CASSQDSNYGYTF. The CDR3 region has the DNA TGTGCCAGCAGTCAAGACAGTAACTATGGCTACACCTTC.

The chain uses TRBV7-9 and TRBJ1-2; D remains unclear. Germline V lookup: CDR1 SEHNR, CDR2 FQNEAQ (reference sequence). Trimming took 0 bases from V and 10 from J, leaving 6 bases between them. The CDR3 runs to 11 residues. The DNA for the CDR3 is TGTGCCAGCAGCTTAGCGCACACCTACACCTTC. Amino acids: CASSLAHTYTF.

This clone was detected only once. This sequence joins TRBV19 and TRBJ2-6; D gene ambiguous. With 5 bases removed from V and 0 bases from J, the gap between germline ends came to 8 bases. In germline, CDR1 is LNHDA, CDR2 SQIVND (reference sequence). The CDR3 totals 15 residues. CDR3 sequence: CASSPNFSGANVLTF. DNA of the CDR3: TGTGCCAGTAGTCCAAACTTCTCTGGGGCCAACGTCCTGACTTTC.

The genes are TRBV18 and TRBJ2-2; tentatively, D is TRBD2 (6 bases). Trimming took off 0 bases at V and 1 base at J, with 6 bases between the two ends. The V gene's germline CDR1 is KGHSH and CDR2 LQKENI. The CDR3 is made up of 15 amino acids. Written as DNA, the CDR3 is TGTGCCAGCTCACCACCGGGGGGGAACACCGGGGAGCTGTTTTTT. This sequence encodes CASSPPGGNTGELFF.

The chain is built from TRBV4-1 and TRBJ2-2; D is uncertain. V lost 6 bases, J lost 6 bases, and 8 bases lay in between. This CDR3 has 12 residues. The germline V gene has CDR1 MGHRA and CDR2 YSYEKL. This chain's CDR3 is CASRPGAGELFF. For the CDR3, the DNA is TGCGCCAGCAGGCCGGGTGCCGGGGAGCTGTTTTTT.

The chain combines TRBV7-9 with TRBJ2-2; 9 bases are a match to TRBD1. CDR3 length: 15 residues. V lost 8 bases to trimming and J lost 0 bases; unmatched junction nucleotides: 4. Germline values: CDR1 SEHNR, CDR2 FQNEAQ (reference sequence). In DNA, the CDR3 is TGTGCCAGCCGGGGACAGGGTTCGAACACCGGGGAGCTGTTTTTT. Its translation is CASRGQGSNTGELFF.

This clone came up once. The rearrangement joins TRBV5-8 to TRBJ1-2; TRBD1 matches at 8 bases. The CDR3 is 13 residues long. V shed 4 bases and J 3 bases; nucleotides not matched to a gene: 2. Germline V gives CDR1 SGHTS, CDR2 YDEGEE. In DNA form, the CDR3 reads TGTGCCAGCAGCACGACAGGGGACTATGGCTACACCTTC. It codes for CASSTTGDYGYTF.

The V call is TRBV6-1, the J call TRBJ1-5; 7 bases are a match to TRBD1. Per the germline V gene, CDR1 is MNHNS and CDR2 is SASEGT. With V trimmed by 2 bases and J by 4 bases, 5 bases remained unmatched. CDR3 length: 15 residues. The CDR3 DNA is TGTGCCAGCAGTGAAACCTTGGGACAGAATCAGCCCCAGCATTTT. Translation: CASSETLGQNQPQHF.

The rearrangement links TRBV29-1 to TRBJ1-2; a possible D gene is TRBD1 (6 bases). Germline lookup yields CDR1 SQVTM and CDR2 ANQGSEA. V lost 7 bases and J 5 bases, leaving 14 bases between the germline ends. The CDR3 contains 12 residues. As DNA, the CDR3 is TGCAGCGGAAGGACAGACGGATATGGCTACACCTTC. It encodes CSGRTDGYGYTF.

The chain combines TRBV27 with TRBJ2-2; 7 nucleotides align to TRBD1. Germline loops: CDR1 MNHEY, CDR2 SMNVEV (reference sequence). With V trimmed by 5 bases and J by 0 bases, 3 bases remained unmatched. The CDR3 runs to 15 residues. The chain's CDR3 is CASSMTGPNTGELFF. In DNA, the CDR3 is TGTGCCAGCAGTATGACAGGGCCGAACACCGGGGAGCTGTTTTTT.

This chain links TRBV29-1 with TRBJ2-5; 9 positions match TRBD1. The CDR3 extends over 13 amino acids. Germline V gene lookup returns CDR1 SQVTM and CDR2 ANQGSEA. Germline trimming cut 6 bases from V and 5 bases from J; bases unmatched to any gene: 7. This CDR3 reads CSVGTGLQETQYF. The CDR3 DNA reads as TGCAGCGTCGGGACAGGGTTGCAGGAGACCCAGTACTTC.

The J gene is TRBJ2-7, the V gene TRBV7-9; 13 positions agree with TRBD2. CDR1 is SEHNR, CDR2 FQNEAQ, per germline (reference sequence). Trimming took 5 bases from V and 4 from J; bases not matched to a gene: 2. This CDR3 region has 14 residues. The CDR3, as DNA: TGTGCCAGCAGCCGGACTAGCGGGGGATACGAGCAGTACTTC. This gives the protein CASSRTSGGYEQYF.

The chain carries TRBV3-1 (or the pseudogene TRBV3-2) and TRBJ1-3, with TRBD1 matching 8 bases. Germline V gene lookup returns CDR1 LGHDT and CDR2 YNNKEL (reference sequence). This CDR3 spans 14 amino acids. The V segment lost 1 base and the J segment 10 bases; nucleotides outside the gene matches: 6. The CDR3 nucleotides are TGTGCCAGCAGCCAAGGGGACAGGAAGGGGACCATATATTTT. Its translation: CASSQGDRKGTIYF.

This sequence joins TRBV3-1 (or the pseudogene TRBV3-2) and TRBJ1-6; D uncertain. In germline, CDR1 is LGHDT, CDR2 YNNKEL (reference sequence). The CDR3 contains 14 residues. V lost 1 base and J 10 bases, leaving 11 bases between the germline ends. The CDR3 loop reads CASSQVGSGSPLHF. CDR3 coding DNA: TGTGCCAGCAGCCAAGTTGGGTCGGGGTCACCCCTCCACTTT.

The CDR3 DNA is TGTGCCAGCAGCGGAGGACAGACTGAAGCTTTCTTT. Encoded protein: CASSGGQTEAFF. This rearrangement joins TRBV7-8 to TRBJ1-1, with a tentative D call TRBD1 (6 bases). Germline V gene sequence: CDR1 SGHVS, CDR2 FQNEAQ. The V end lost 5 bases, the J end lost 5 bases, and 9 bases lay between the germline ends. This CDR3 region has 12 residues.

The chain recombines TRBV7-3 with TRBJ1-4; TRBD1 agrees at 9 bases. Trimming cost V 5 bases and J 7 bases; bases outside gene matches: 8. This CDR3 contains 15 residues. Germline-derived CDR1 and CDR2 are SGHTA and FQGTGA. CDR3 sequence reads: CASSHTGGAGEKLFF. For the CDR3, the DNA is TGTGCCAGCAGCCACACAGGGGGCGCGGGTGAAAAACTGTTTTTT.

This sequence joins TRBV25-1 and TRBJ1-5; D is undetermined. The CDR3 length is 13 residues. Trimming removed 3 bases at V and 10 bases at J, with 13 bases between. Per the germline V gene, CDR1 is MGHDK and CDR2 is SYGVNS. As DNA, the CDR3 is TGTGCCAGCAGTGAGAGAGAGGTCAGCCCCCAGCATTTT. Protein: CASSEREVSPQHF.

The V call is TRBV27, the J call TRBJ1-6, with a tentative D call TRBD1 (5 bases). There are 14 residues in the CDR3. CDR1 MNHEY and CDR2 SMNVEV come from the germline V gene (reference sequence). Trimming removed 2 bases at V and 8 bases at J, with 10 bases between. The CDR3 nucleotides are TGTGCCAGCAGTTTAAGTGGGGCAGATTCACCCCTCCACTTT. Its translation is CASSLSGADSPLHF.

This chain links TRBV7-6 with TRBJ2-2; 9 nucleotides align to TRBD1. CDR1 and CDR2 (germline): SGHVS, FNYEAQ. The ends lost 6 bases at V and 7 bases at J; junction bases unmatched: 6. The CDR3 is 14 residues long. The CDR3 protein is CASRRDRVLGELFF. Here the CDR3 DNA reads TGTGCCAGCAGGCGGGACAGGGTTCTCGGGGAGCTGTTTTTT.

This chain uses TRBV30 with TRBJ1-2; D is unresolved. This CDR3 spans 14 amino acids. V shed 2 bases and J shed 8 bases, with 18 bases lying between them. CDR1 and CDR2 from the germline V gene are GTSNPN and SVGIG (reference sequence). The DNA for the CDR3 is TGTGCCTGGAGTTACGACTCTACAGCGGGGGGCTACACCTTC. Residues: CAWSYDSTAGGYTF.